This TCR beta chain stems from a study of blood T cell repertoires in COVID-19. About the research overall: Samples representing acute and convalescent COVID-19 were sourced from the United States, Italy and Spain. PBMCs, B-cell-depleted T cells, or T cells were the source of the cDNA or gDNA that made up the material.

This clone was seen only a few times. In the study's own analysis: Reference gene primers were amplified, and this amplification served to estimate nucleated cell counts. Libraries were prepared by immunoSEQ multiplex PCR; TCRdb keeps only in-frame clonotypes and omits some of them. The DNA gave D and trimming, while V, J and clone size come from that table. This sample carries about 120,000 clones, 75% to 85% of them seen once, and the ten largest clones take roughly 12%. The CDR3 spans 16 residues. Looked up from germline, CDR1 is LNHDA and CDR2 is SQIVND (reference sequence). Trimming left V 1 base short and J 2 bases short, with 12 bases between.

This TCR was sampled from a human donor in a cohort sampled during active COVID-19. This chain connects TRBV19 to TRBJ1-5, with D possibly being TRBD1 (6 bases). The specimen sequenced was peripheral blood. In DNA form, the CDR3 reads TGTGCCAGTAGTATAGTCTTAGGGGGTGGCAATCAGCCCCAGCATTTT. The encoded protein is CASSIVLGGGNQPQHF.